A selection of T cell receptor beta chains follows, all from one sample in a study of blood T cells in healthy people across ages. TCRdb re-derived calls from the 5' RACE reads in MiXCR, one entry per CDR3 protein. The sample has just under 750,000 distinct CDR3 sequences, about a fifth seen once. Sample: blood. Receptors originate from a man aged 65 to 85 in good health. The CDR3 runs from the conserved cysteine through the conserved F or W. Clone size is given for some rows only: seen once, a few or many times, or a class if the clone is expanded.

size: few
V: TRBV11-2
CDR3: CASSLDHSTDTQYF

size: -
V: TRBV6-6
CDR3: CASSSGVDTRYF

size: -
V: TRBV15
CDR3: CATSSGFIGGNTEAFF

size: -
V: TRBV28
CDR3: CASRGGLSGNTIYF

size: -
V: TRBV2
CDR3: CASRWLNTEAFF

size: many
V: TRBV29-1
CDR3: CSVAGPLTDTQYF

size: few
V: TRBV7-9
CDR3: CASSIGQIEAFF

size: few
V: TRBV28
CDR3: CASSPRSGGFYGYTF

size: -
V: TRBV9
CDR3: CASSVNTGPSFNEQFF

size: -
V: TRBV12-3/TRBV12-4
CDR3: CASSLSGKNSPLHF

size: few
V: TRBV20-1
CDR3: CSARVYTEAFF

size: few
V: TRBV3-1
CDR3: CASAMLAGQTYEQYF

size: -
V: TRBV29-1
CDR3: CSANRREWVRETQYF

size: -
V: TRBV4-1
CDR3: CASSHSGREDGYTF

size: -
V: TRBV20-1
CDR3: CSVVLWGRQAVDEQFF

size: -
V: TRBV12-5
CDR3: CASEDRGQETQYF

size: few
V: TRBV7-6
CDR3: CASSGWTVSGANVLTF

size: -
V: TRBV28
CDR3: CASSVDGPGAQPQHF

size: few
V: TRBV27
CDR3: CASSSPTSGRTGELFF

size: -
V: TRBV27
CDR3: CASSDSPYGYTF

size: -
V: TRBV3-1
CDR3: CASSLSQGADIQYF

size: -
V: TRBV12-3/TRBV12-4
CDR3: CASKGNLNYAYTF

size: -
V: TRBV20-1
CDR3: CSTAGRVAGARSTDTQYF

size: few
V: TRBV7-9
CDR3: CASSSGQHSDIQYF

size: -
V: TRBV5-1
CDR3: CASTLGQSSYNEQFF

size: few
V: TRBV7-2
CDR3: CASSWGGRALETQYF

size: -
V: TRBV10-3
CDR3: CAISRDFRQETQYF

size: -
V: TRBV7-2
CDR3: CASSFPGTGHGYTF

size: -
V: TRBV20-1
CDR3: CSATSGNTIYF

size: many
V: TRBV7-2
CDR3: CASSLGGNTGELFF

size: -
V: TRBV2
CDR3: CASTGGSYTGELFF

size: few
V: TRBV7-3
CDR3: CASSLMGTPGDTQCF

size: few
V: TRBV4-3
CDR3: CASSLRQGSNSPLHF